Sequencing of this T cell receptor (beta chain) was carried out in a study of CXCR3-negative and CXCR3-positive naive CD8 T cells. For the study at large: Across all libraries, TRB reads numbered about 135 million, with about 1.5 +/- 0.3 million in each library.

Naive cells were sorted as CD45RO-, CCR7+, CD27+ and CD95-. UMI-tagged TRB cDNA libraries were built via 5' RACE. TCRdb re-called the 5' RACE reads; one entry per CDR3 protein, DNA not given. The specimen's table records 92,000 or so distinct CDR3 sequences. This CDR3 is built from 15 residues. Germline assignment: CDR1 MNHEY and CDR2 SVGAGI. A note on this clonotype: Its antigen is still unknown.

Regarding the study as a whole: It was found that naive subsets had comparable surface CD5, and TCR strength was inferred from TRB CDR3 properties.

The source of this sequence is a human donor in good health. Some clones in this sample may be carry-over from other donors' samples. The sequenced sample was naive CXCR3- CD8+ T cells from blood. The subset denotes: CD45RO-CCR7+CD27+CD95- naive CD8+ T cells lacking CXCR3 (TNR3-). The genes are TRBV6-5 and TRBJ1-1. The CDR3 sequence is CASSYSTSGNTEAFF.